This TCR beta chain was found in a study of OX40 agonist ivuxolimab in advanced cancers. Looking at the study overall: Patients assigned to dose escalation were diagnosed with hepatocellular carcinoma, melanoma, renal cell or head and neck cancer.

Concerning this clone: As yet, its antigen is unknown.

General study findings and limits: More expanded clones were seen, on average, in CD8+ T cells than in CD4+. At 0.1 to 3.0 mg/kg and by week 6, clonal expansion occurred in CD4+ and CD8+ blood T cells.

Per germline, CDR1 LGHNA and CDR2 YSLEER. V shed 0 bases and J 3 bases; nucleotides not matched to a gene: 23. The CDR3 contains 22 residues. This table comes from immunoSEQ multiplex PCR, and its TCRdb copy is limited to in-frame clones, with some not included. Seen here are over 100,000 clones, 85% to 95% observed once, and the top ten hold about 0.14%. The TCR was taken from an adult with an advanced solid tumor such as melanoma, head and neck, liver or kidney cancer. The V gene is TRBV4-3, the J gene TRBJ2-7; 10 bases fit TRBD2. This sample comprised CD4+ or CD8+ T cells sorted from blood, obtained in a trial of the OX40 agonist ivuxolimab. The CDR3 DNA reads TGCGCCAGCAGCCAAGATATTCCCAGGGGGCGCAGACTAGCGGGCAGCAACTACGAGCAGTACTTC. This encodes CASSQDIPRGRRLAGSNYEQYF.